This T cell receptor beta chain came from a study of radiotherapy plus CTLA-4 blockade in lung cancer (dated by TCRdb to the late 2010s). Broadly, across the study: Objective responses occurred in about 20% of enrolled patients, and 31% achieved disease control. What the research found in general, with its limitations: The strongest predictors of response, as reported, were early dynamic changes in blood T cell clones along with a rise in serum interferon-beta after radiation. TCR clones derived from tumors expanded in peripheral blood after treatment with radiotherapy and ipilimumab.

The study tested focal radiation therapy combined with CTLA-4 blockade (ipilimumab) in patients with chemo-refractory metastatic non-small-cell lung cancer. There are 13 amino acids in the CDR3, from cysteine to phenylalanine inclusive. CDR3 DNA only is kept here, 39 bases in frame from base 1. From a lookup of the germline V gene, CDR1 and CDR2 are SGHRS and YFSETQ. The germline ends are 12 bases apart after V is trimmed by 4 bases and J by 5 bases. Worth noting for this clone: Its antigen is unknown. Qualities for individual bases were not recorded, and no much larger clone is one base off.

Library preparation was by the immunoSEQ multiplex PCR assay. The immuneACCESS repertoire file appears here via TCRdb, limited to in-frame rearrangements. These files lack a portion of the clones; in checked studies, under half of the deficit traces to unresolved V genes, and the cause of the others is not known. The sample table records tens of thousands of clones; around three quarters of these occur just once. 8% to 9% of the sample lies in the top ten. This TCR derives from a human donor with non-small cell lung cancer who had stable disease on radiotherapy plus ipilimumab. The sequence links TRBV5-1 to TRBJ2-5; a weak D assignment points to TRBD2 (6 bases agree). The starting material was peripheral blood, obtained from a patient treated with radiotherapy plus ipilimumab. The DNA sequence follows: TGCGCCAGCAGCCCCGGGGCGGGGGAGACCCAGTACTTC. It translates as CASSPGAGETQYF.